This entry concerns a single TCR beta chain. What it binds is unknown. Deletions cut 1 base from V and 3 bases from J, with 11 bases between. The CDR3 length is 15 residues. Germline assignment: CDR1 SGDLS and CDR2 YYNGEE. The protocol was immunoSEQ multiplex PCR, while the TCRdb copy is restricted to in-frame clones and leaves out a portion. The repertoire holds around 140,000 clones, with approximately 85% as singletons. The data are from a study of T cell responses to AZD1222 COVID-19 vaccine. The study, taken as a whole, reports: The sample set comprised mostly white British donors with more females, and clonal diversity was possibly underestimated.

The sample in question was peripheral blood, obtained 28 days after the second dose of the MenACWY control vaccine. V and J are TRBV9 and TRBJ2-1; the D is unclear. This receptor was obtained from an adult who received the MenACWY meningococcal vaccine as a control. CDR3 loop: CASSVNPRGYNEQFF. The DNA for the CDR3 is TGTGCCAGCAGCGTAAATCCACGCGGCTACAATGAGCAGTTCTTC.